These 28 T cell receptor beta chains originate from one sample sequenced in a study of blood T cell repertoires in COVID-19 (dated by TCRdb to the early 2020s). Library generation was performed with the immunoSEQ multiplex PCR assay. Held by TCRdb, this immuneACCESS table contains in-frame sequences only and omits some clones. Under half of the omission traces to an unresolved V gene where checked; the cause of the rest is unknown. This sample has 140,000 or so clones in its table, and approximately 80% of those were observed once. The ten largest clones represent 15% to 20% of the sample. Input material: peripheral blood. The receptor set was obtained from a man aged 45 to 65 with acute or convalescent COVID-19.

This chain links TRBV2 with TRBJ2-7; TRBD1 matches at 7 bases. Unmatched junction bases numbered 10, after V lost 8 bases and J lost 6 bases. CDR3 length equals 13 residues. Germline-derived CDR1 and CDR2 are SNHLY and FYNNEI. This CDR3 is CASRRDSYPEQYV. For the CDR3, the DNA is TGTGCCAGCCGTCGGGACAGTTATCCCGAGCAGTACGTC.

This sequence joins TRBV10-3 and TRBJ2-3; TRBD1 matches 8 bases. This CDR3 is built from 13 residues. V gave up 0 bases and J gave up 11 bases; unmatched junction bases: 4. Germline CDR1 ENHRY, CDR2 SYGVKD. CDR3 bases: TGTGCCATCAGTGAGTCTGGACAGGGAGGGCAGTATTTT. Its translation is CAISESGQGGQYF.

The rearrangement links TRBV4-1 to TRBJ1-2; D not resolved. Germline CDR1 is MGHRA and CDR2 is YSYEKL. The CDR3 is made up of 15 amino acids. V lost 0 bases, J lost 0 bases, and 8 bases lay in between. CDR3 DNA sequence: TGCGCCAGCAGCCAAGATGAGGGAGCTAACTATGGCTACACCTTC. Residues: CASSQDEGANYGYTF.

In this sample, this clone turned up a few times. In DNA form, the CDR3 reads TGTGCCAGCAGCCAAGATCGCGGGGGGTCTGGAAACACCATATATTTT. This codes for CASSQDRGGSGNTIYF. This chain joins TRBV4-2 and TRBJ1-3; D might be TRBD1 (5 bases). Germline-derived CDR1 and CDR2 are LGHNA and YNFKEQ. V was pared by 0 bases and J by 1 base, with 10 bases between. This CDR3 has 16 amino acids.

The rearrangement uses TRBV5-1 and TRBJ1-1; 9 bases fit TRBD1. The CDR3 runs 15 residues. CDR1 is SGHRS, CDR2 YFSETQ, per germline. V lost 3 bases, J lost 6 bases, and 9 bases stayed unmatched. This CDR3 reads CASSSGTGIAPEAFF. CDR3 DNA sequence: TGCGCCAGCAGCTCTGGGACAGGGATTGCACCTGAAGCTTTCTTT.

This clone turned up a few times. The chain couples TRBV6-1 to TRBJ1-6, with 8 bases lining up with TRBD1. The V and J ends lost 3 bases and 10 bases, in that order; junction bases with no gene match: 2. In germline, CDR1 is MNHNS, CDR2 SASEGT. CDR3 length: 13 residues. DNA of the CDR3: TGTGCCAGCAGTGACAGGGGGCAGTCACCCCTCCACTTT. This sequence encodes CASSDRGQSPLHF.

CDR3 nucleotides: TGTGCCAGCAGCGTACGTCCTGGGGGGGCGGGAGAAGAACTGTTTTTT. Encoded protein: CASSVRPGGAGEELFF. The chain has TRBV9 and TRBJ1-4; D may be TRBD1 (6 bases). There are 16 residues in the CDR3. The V end was cut by 1 base, the J end by 12 bases, with 22 bases between. The V gene's germline CDR1 is SGDLS and CDR2 YYNGEE. Looking up the rest from reference TRBV9 and TRBJ1-4 gives the full variable domain: DSGVTQTPKHLITATGQRVTLRCSPRSGDLSVYWYQQSLDQGLQFLIQYYNGEERAKGNILERFSAQQFPDLHSELNLSSLELGDSALYFCASSVRPGGAGEELFFGSGTQLSVL.

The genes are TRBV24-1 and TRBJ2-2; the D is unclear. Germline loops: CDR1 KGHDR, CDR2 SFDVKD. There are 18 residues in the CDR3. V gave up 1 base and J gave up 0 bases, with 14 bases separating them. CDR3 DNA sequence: TGTGCCACCAGTGATTTTTTTGCATCTACCGCGAACACCGGGGAGCTGTTTTTT. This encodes CATSDFFASTANTGELFF.

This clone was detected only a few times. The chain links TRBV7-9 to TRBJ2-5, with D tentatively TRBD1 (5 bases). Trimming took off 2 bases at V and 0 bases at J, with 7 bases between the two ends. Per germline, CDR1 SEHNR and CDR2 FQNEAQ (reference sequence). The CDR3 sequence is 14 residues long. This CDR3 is CASSLRRDQETQYF. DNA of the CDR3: TGTGCCAGCAGCTTACGCAGGGACCAAGAGACCCAGTACTTC. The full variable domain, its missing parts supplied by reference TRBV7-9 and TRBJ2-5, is DTGVSQNPRHKITKRGQNVTFRCDPISEHNRLYWYRQTLGQGPEFLTYFQNEAQLEKSRLLSDRFSAERPKGSFSTLEIQRTEQGDSAMYLCASSLRRDQETQYFGPGTRLLVL.

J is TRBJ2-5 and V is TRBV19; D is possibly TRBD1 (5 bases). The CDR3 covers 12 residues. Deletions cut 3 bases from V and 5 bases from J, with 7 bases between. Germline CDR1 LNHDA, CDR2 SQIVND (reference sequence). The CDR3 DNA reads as TGTGCCAGTAGTATTCCAGGGGAGACCCAGTACTTC. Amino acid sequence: CASSIPGETQYF.

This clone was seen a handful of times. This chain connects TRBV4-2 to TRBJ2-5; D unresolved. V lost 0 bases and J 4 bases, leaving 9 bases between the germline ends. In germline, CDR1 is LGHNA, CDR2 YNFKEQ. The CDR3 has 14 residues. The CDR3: CASSQDLGGETQYF. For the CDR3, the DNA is TGTGCCAGCAGCCAAGATCTTGGCGGAGAGACCCAGTACTTC.

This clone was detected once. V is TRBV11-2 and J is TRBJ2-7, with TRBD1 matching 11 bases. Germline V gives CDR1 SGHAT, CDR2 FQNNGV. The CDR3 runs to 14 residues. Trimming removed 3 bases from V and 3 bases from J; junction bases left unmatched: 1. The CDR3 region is CASSLDRGLYEQYV. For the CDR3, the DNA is TGTGCCAGCAGCTTGGACAGGGGGCTCTACGAGCAGTACGTC.

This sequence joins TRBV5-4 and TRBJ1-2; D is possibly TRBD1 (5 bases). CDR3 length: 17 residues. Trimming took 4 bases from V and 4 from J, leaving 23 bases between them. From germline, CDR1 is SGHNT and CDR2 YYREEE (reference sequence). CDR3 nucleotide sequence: TGTGCCAGCAGCCCGGGAGTACCCGGGGGGATCAGCTATGGCTACACCTTC. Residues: CASSPGVPGGISYGYTF.

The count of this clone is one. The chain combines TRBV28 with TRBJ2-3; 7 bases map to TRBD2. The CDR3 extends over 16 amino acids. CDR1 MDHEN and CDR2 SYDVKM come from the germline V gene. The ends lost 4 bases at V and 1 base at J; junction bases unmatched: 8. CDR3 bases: TGTGCCAGCAGTTATGGGAGGGGACCTGGCACAGATACGCAGTATTTT. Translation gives CASSYGRGPGTDTQYF.

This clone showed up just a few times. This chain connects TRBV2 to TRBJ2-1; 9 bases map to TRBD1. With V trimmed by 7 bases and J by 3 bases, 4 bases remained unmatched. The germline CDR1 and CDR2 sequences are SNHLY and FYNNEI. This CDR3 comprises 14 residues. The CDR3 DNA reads TGTGCCAGCAAGGAGGGACAGGGCTACAATGAGCAGTTCTTC. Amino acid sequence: CASKEGQGYNEQFF.

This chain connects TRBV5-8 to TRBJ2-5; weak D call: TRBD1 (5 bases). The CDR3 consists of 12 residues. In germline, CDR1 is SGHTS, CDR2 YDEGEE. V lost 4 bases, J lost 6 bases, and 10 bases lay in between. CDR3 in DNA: TGTGCCAGCAGCGGTCAGGGTCAGACCCAGTACTTC. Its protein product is CASSGQGQTQYF.

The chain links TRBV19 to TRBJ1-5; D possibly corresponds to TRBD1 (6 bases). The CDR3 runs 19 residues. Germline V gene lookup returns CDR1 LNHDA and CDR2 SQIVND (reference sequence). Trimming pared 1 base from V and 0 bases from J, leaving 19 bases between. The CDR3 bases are TGTGCCAGTAGTATAGGCCCCAGGGGTAGCCTATATAGCAATCAGCCCCAGCATTTT. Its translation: CASSIGPRGSLYSNQPQHF.

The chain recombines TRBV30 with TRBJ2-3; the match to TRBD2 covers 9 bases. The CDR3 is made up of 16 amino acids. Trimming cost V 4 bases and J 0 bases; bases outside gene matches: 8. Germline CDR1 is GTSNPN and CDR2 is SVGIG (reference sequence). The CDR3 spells CAWTAGGAPSTDTQYF. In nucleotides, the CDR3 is TGTGCCTGGACAGCGGGGGGAGCCCCTAGCACAGATACGCAGTATTTT.

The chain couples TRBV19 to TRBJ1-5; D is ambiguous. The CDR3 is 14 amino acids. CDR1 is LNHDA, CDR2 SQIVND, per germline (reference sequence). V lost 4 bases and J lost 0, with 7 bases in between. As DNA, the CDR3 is TGTGCCAGTAGTACGTTAGATAGCAATCAGCCCCAGCATTTT. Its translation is CASSTLDSNQPQHF.

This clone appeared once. CDR3 amino acids: CASSQERGRGLAGYTF. The CDR3 coding sequence is TGTGCCAGCAGCCAAGAGCGCGGCAGGGGGCTTGCTGGCTACACCTTC. The chain links TRBV14 to TRBJ1-2, with 8 nucleotides matching TRBD1. CDR1 SGHDN and CDR2 FVKESK come from the germline V gene. With V trimmed by 0 bases and J by 7 bases, 10 bases remained unmatched. This CDR3 has 16 residues.

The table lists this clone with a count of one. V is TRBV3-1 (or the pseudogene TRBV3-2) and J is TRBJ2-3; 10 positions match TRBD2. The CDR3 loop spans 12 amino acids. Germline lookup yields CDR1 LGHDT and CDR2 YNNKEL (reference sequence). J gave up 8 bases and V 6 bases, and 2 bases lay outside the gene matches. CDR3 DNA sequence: TGTGCCAGCAGTCGGACTAGCGGTACGCAGTATTTT. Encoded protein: CASSRTSGTQYF.

The CDR3 spells CASRGTGAGYGYTF. The CDR3 DNA reads as TGTGCCAGCAGAGGGACAGGGGCTGGCTATGGCTACACCTTC. V and J are TRBV6-5 and TRBJ1-2, with 10 bases identical to TRBD1. Germline V gene lookup returns CDR1 MNHEY and CDR2 SVGAGI. J gave up 4 bases and V 6 bases, and 5 bases lay outside the gene matches. CDR3 length: 14 amino acids.

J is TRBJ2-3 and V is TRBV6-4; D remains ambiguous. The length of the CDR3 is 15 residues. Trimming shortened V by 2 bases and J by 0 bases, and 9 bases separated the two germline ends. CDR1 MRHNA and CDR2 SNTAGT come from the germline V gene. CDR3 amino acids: CASSDGLTSTDTQYF. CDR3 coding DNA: TGTGCCAGCAGTGACGGGCTAACTAGCACAGATACGCAGTATTTT.

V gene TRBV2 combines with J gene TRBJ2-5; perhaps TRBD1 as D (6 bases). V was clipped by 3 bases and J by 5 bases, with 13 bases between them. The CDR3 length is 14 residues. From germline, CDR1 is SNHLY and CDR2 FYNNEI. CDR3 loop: CASSDLQGLETQYF. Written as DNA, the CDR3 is TGTGCCAGCAGTGATCTCCAGGGGCTGGAGACCCAGTACTTC.

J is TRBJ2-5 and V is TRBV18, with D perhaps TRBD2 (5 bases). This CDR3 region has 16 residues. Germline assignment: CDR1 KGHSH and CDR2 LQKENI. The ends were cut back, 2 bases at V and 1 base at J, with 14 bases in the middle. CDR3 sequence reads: CASSPFRGGIQETQYF. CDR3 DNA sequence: TGTGCCAGCTCACCATTCCGGGGTGGGATCCAAGAGACCCAGTACTTC.

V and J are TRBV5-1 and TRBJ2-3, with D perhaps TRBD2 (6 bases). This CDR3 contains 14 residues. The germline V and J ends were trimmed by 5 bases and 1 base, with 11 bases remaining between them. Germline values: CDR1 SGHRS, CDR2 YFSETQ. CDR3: CASRSGGGTDTQYF. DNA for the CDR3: TGCGCCAGCAGGAGCGGCGGGGGCACAGATACGCAGTATTTT.

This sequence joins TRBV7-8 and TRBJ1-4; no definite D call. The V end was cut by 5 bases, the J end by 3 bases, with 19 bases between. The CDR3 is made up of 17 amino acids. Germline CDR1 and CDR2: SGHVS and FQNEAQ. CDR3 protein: CASSPVIHGRSNEKLFF. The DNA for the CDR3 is TGTGCCAGCAGCCCTGTTATCCACGGGAGGTCTAATGAAAAACTGTTTTTT.

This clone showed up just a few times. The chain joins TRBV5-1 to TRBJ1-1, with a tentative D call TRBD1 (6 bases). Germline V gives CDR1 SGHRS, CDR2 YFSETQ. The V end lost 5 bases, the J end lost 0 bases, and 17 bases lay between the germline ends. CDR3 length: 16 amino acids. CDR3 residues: CASSFITGTMNTEAFF. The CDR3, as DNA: TGCGCCAGCAGTTTTATCACAGGGACCATGAACACTGAAGCTTTCTTT.